The subject of this entry is one T cell receptor beta chain. This sample stems from a study of blood T cell repertoires in COVID-19. At the level of the study: Donors in the United States, Italy and Spain gave samples during acute or convalescent COVID-19.

Authors' data handling: How many nucleated cells were present was estimated from reference gene primer amplification. Profiled with immunoSEQ multiplex PCR; TCRdb holds only in-frame clones, not every one. Clone size and V and J calls were adopted from that table, with D and trimming inferred from the DNA. The table lists some 260,000 clones, approximately 90% of them singletons, with under 6.5% in the top ten. Participants reported their clinical history, and cohort assignment relied on those reports. The CDR3 length is 14 residues. Trimming took off 2 bases at V and 1 base at J, with 8 bases between the two ends. Germline loops: CDR1 SNHLY, CDR2 FYNNEI.

The source of this sequence is a woman aged 25 to 39 with acute COVID-19. This chain connects TRBV2 to TRBJ1-1; D is unclear. Sequencing was performed on PBMCs or T cells enriched from blood (not recorded which). The CDR3 sequence: CASSEPERNTEAFF. In nucleotides, the CDR3 is TGTGCCAGCAGTGAACCGGAGCGGAACACTGAAGCTTTCTTT.